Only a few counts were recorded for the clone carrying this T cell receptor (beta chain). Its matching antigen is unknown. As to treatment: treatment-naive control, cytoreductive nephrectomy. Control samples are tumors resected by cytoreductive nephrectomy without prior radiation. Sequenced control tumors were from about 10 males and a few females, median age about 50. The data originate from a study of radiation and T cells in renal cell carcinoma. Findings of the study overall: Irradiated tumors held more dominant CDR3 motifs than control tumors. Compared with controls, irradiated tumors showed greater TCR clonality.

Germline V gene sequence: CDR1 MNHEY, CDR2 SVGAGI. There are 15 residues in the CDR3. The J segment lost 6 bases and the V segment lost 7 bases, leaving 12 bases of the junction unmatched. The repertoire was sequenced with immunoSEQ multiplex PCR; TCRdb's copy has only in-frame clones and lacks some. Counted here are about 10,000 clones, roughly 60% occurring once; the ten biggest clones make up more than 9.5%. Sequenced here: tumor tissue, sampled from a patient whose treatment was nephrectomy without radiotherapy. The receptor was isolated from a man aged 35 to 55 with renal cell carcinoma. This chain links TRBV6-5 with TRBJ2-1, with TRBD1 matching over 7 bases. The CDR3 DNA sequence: TGTGCCAGCACGCCACGGGACAGAACTTTCAATGAGCAGTTCTTC. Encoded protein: CASTPRDRTFNEQFF.